The rows below give T cell receptor beta chains drawn from one sample of a study of T cell responses to AZD1222 COVID-19 vaccine. The repertoire was sequenced with immunoSEQ multiplex PCR; TCRdb's copy has only in-frame clones and lacks some. The sample carries 120,000 to 150,000 clones, approximately 89% recorded once. The sample here was peripheral blood, taken on day 0 of AZD1222 vaccination. The receptors shown here come from an adult in good health. Each CDR3 is given with its conserved first and last residue. Each record gives: D gene, clone size, V gene, J gene, CDR3 DNA, CDR3 protein. The D gene is left open where the match is weak. Expanded clones get a size class; other rows say once, few or many, or leave the size out.

NA	NA	TRBV4-1	TRBJ2-7	TGCGCCAGCAGCCTCGGAAGGAGCCGCCAGGTCTACGAGCAGTACTTC	CASSLGRSRQVYEQYF
NA	NA	TRBV27	TRBJ1-4	TGTGCCAGCAGTTTCATAAATGAAAAACTGTTTTTT	CASSFINEKLFF
TRBD2	NA	TRBV7-9	TRBJ2-2	TGTGCCAGCAGCCCCCCCGGGGGGGCGAACACCGGGGAGCTGTTTTTT	CASSPPGGANTGELFF
NA	NA	TRBV28	TRBJ2-7	TGTGCCAGCAGTTTGCCGGCCTACGAGCAGTACTTC	CASSLPAYEQYF
NA	NA	TRBV19	TRBJ1-1	TGTGCCAGTAGTATAAACCGGGGGAGTGAAGCTTTCTTT	CASSINRGSEAFF
TRBD1	once	TRBV5-6	TRBJ1-3	TGTGCCAGCAGCGACACCGGGACAGGGGGTTACTCTGGAAACACCATATATTTT	CASSDTGTGGYSGNTIYF
NA	NA	TRBV6-5	TRBJ2-6	TGTGCCAGCACCGCGTGGAACACTGGGGCCAACGTCCTGACTTTC	CASTAWNTGANVLTF
NA	once	TRBV5-1	TRBJ2-3	TGCGCCAGCAGCTCAAACACAGATACGCAGTATTTT	CASSSNTDTQYF
TRBD2	NA	TRBV14	TRBJ2-5	TGTGCCAGCAGTCGGACTAGCGGGGTCGGGACCCAGTACTTC	CASSRTSGVGTQYF
NA	NA	TRBV5-6	TRBJ2-5	TGTGCCAGCAGCTTGACAGGATTTCGAGAGACCCAGTACTTC	CASSLTGFRETQYF
NA	NA	TRBV2	TRBJ2-7	TGTGCCAGCGATGGGGCTTTGGAGCAGTACTTC	CASDGALEQYF
TRBD1	NA	TRBV28	TRBJ2-7	TGTGCCACCGCCCGGACAGGGGATTTTCTCAGGTACGAGCAGTACTTC	CATARTGDFLRYEQYF
TRBD1	NA	TRBV2	TRBJ2-7	TGTGCCAGCAACGACAGGGCCCACGAGCAGTACTTC	CASNDRAHEQYF
NA	NA	TRBV4-1	TRBJ2-2	TGCGCCAGCAGCCAACCGACTAGGACCGGGGAGCTGTTTTTT	CASSQPTRTGELFF
NA	NA	TRBV12-3/TRBV12-4	TRBJ2-7	TGTGCCAGCAGTTTGGGGCGCGCCTACGAGCAGTACTTC	CASSLGRAYEQYF
NA	NA	TRBV3-1/TRBV3-2	TRBJ1-1	TGTGCCAGCAGGCCGGGGGGGGTGAACACTGAAGCTTTCTTT	CASRPGGVNTEAFF
NA	NA	TRBV18	TRBJ1-2	TGTGCCAGCTCCGATAGTGGGCCCGGTCGGGGCTACACCTTC	CASSDSGPGRGYTF
NA	NA	TRBV5-1	TRBJ2-5	TGCGCCAGCAGCTTGGAACCCGCGTACCAAGAGACCCAGTACTTC	CASSLEPAYQETQYF
NA	NA	TRBV19	TRBJ2-7	TGTGCCAGTAGTTTACGACAGGAACCCTACGAGCAGTACTTC	CASSLRQEPYEQYF
NA	NA	TRBV27	TRBJ2-2	TGTGCCAGCAGTTTAAGGACCGCCGGGGAGCTGTTTTTT	CASSLRTAGELFF
NA	NA	TRBV19	TRBJ1-6	TGTGCCAGTAGTATTGGAGGGCTTAATTCACCCCTCCACTTT	CASSIGGLNSPLHF
NA	once	TRBV3-1/TRBV3-2	TRBJ2-7	TGTGCCAGCAGCCAAGATTGGGCTCGCCACTACGAGCAGTACTTC	CASSQDWARHYEQYF
NA	NA	TRBV30	TRBJ1-5	TGTGCCTGCGAACCCTCGGGGGTTGACCCTAGTCAGCCCCAGCATTTT	CACEPSGVDPSQPQHF
NA	NA	TRBV5-8	TRBJ1-2	TGTGCCAGCAGCTTGGCGGGACTTAACTATGGCTACACCTTC	CASSLAGLNYGYTF
NA	NA	TRBV5-1	TRBJ1-1	TGCGCCAGCAGCTTGGGAGATCGGTGGACTGAAGCTTTCTTT	CASSLGDRWTEAFF
NA	NA	TRBV28	TRBJ1-3	TGTGCCAGCAGTTTCGGGGGCTACTCTGGAAACACCATATATTTT	CASSFGGYSGNTIYF
TRBD2	NA	TRBV4-2	TRBJ2-7	TGTGCCAGCAGCCCGGGGACTAGCGGGGTCTACGAGCAGTACTTC	CASSPGTSGVYEQYF
NA	once	TRBV12-5	TRBJ1-1	TGTGCTAGTGGTCCGCCCGCGGGGTCCGAAGCTTTCTTT	CASGPPAGSEAFF
TRBD1	NA	TRBV5-1	TRBJ2-1	TGCGCCAGCAGCTTTGGGGAGTACAGGGGAAGGACTAATGAGCAGTTCTTC	CASSFGEYRGRTNEQFF
TRBD1	NA	TRBV3-1/TRBV3-2	TRBJ1-2	TGTGCCAGCAGCCAAGATGGGACAGCCGCTAACTATGGCTACACCTTC	CASSQDGTAANYGYTF
NA	NA	TRBV27	TRBJ2-1	TGTGCCAGCAGTTCCCGGACACCAGGAAATGAGCAGTTCTTC	CASSSRTPGNEQFF
TRBD1	NA	TRBV9	TRBJ2-7	TGTGCCAGCAGCGTAGGAACAGGGGCGGTTGAGCAGTACTTC	CASSVGTGAVEQYF
NA	NA	TRBV2	TRBJ2-1	TGTGCCAGCAGTGCTCCTCCCTCGGCTGAGCAGTTCTTC	CASSAPPSAEQFF
NA	NA	TRBV7-9	TRBJ1-5	TGTGCCAGCAGCCTTCTTGGGCAGCCCCAGCATTTT	CASSLLGQPQHF
NA	NA	TRBV6-5	TRBJ2-1	TGTGCCAGCAGTTCAACACGGGAGCAGTTCTTC	CASSSTREQFF
NA	NA	TRBV27	TRBJ2-3	TGTGCCAGCAGTTTATACGGGAGCACAGATACGCAGTATTTT	CASSLYGSTDTQYF
TRBD1	NA	TRBV30	TRBJ2-7	TGTGCCTCATCCCGGACAGGGGCCTACGAGCAGTACTTC	CASSRTGAYEQYF
TRBD1	NA	TRBV13	TRBJ1-5	TGTGCCAGCAGCTACGGACAGGGTCAGCCCCAGCATTTT	CASSYGQGQPQHF
TRBD2	NA	TRBV3-1/TRBV3-2	TRBJ2-7	TGTGCCAGCAGCTCGGCGGGAGGGGGCAATCTCGGCGAGCAGTACTTC	CASSSAGGGNLGEQYF
NA	NA	TRBV11-2	TRBJ2-7	TGTGCCAGCAGCTTAGCCACCGCTAACTACGAGCAGTACTTC	CASSLATANYEQYF
TRBD2	NA	TRBV10-3	TRBJ2-3	TGTGCCACCGGACTAGCGGGAGTTATAGATACGCAGTATTTT	CATGLAGVIDTQYF
NA	NA	TRBV12-3/TRBV12-4	TRBJ1-5	TGTGCCAGCAGTCCCGACAGGAATCAGCCCCAGCATTTT	CASSPDRNQPQHF
TRBD1	NA	TRBV6-5	TRBJ1-1	TGTGCCAGCAGAGCCAGGGGGATGAACACTGAAGCTTTCTTT	CASRARGMNTEAFF
NA	once	TRBV5-4	TRBJ2-3	TGTGCCAGCAGCTTGGTGGGACCTTGGGAAGATACGCAGTATTTT	CASSLVGPWEDTQYF
NA	NA	TRBV3-1/TRBV3-2	TRBJ2-7	TGTGCCAGCACCAATAGGGGGGCCCCCTCCGAGCAGTACTTC	CASTNRGAPSEQYF
NA	NA	TRBV6-1	TRBJ1-2	TGTGCCAGCAGTGACCCTTTTACAGACTCCTATGGCTACACCTTC	CASSDPFTDSYGYTF
TRBD2	once	TRBV7-7	TRBJ2-1	TGTGCTAGCAGCTTGGGACTAGTAAGGTCCTACAATGAGCAGTTCTTC	CASSLGLVRSYNEQFF
NA	NA	TRBV5-1	TRBJ1-1	TGCGCCAGCAGCTTGGACAGGGCTTGGGGAACTGAAGCTTTCTTT	CASSLDRAWGTEAFF
NA	NA	TRBV5-1	TRBJ1-1	TGCGCCAGCAGCTTTATGGAGGCCACTGAAGCTTTCTTT	CASSFMEATEAFF